The 5 T cell receptor beta chains reported below all come from one sample, sequenced in a study of tumor-infiltrating lymphocytes in primary liver carcinoma. Germline DNA was also extracted, and blood RNA was taken from unsorted whole blood. Researchers generated TCR beta cDNA from roughly 520 ng of total RNA, relying on a constant-region primer. Each TCR beta library was derived from three nested multiplex PCR rounds that employed slightly modified ARM-PCR. It was with TRBV1-TRBV30 forward primers and a C-beta reverse primer that the first two PCR rounds were run, at around 11 cycles each. TCRdb re-derived calls from the multiplex PCR reads in MiXCR, one entry per CDR3 protein. The sample carries about 200,000 distinct CDR3 sequences, about 65% recorded once. Sequencing was carried out using peripheral blood. The origin of the receptors is a woman between 55 and 75 years old with primary liver carcinoma and hepatitis B virus infection.

This clonotype showed up many times. J is TRBJ2-7 and V is TRBV7-8; D is uncertain. The germline CDR1 and CDR2 sequences are SGHVS and FQNEAQ. The V gene lost 0 bases and the J gene lost 3 bases, with 12 bases spanning the gap. The CDR3 has 15 amino acids. CDR3 DNA sequence: TGTGCCAGCAGCTTAGCGTTCGGCGGTCACTACGAGCAGTACTTC. This encodes CASSLAFGGHYEQYF.

The V gene is TRBV28, the J gene TRBJ1-5, with D unclear. Looked up from germline, CDR1 is MDHEN and CDR2 is SYDVKM. The CDR3 is 15 residues long. The ends were cut back, 6 bases at V and 6 bases at J, with 18 bases in the middle. The CDR3 spells CASSRGRTLGQPQHF. DNA of the CDR3: TGTGCCAGCAGCCGCGGGAGAACTTTGGGTCAGCCCCAGCATTTT.

On this clonotype: A read error is possible here, since a much larger clone lies one base away. V usage is TRBV6-2 or TRBV6-3 and J usage is TRBJ2-3; 15 bases fit TRBD2. This CDR3 is 15 amino acids long. Trimming removed 4 bases from V and 4 bases from J; junction bases left unmatched: 0. Germline CDR1 and CDR2: MNHEY and SVGEGT. The CDR3 loop is CASSWTSGGADTQYF. CDR3 in DNA: TGTGCCAGCAGTTGGACTAGCGGGGGGGCAGATACGCAGTATTTT.

This clonotype was detected ten times or more. The chain has TRBV4-2 and TRBJ2-5, with 11 nucleotides matching TRBD2. Germline V gives CDR1 LGHNA, CDR2 YNFKEQ. The CDR3 loop spans 15 amino acids. The V segment lost 4 bases and the J segment 3 bases; nucleotides outside the gene matches: 4. DNA for the CDR3: TGTGCCAGCAGCCTCGGGACTAGCGGTAAAGAGACCCAGTACTTC. Translating gives CASSLGTSGKETQYF.

Many counts were recorded for this clonotype. V is TRBV12-3 or TRBV12-4 and J is TRBJ2-3; 7 bases align to TRBD1. Trimming removed 5 bases from V and 1 base from J; junction bases left unmatched: 6. The CDR3 is made up of 15 amino acids. CDR3 nucleotides: TGTGCCAGCAGTATCCGACAGGGTGGCACAGATACGCAGTATTTT. Translating gives CASSIRQGGTDTQYF.